Sequencing of this T cell receptor beta chain was carried out in a study of human T cells and chemical hapten exposure. Study details: Per-sample TCR yield variation was attributed mainly to small pooled library volume differences. Notes on the study in general: TCRs exceeding 1 in 1000 frequency stayed unchanged with DPC sensitization.

This clonotype was observed a handful of times. What it recognizes is unknown. This CDR3 spans 13 amino acids. Trimming shortened V by 2 bases and J by 4 bases, and 8 bases separated the two germline ends. The germline gives CDR1 ENHRY, CDR2 SYGVKD. The library labeled individual cDNA molecules by adding unique molecular identifiers to them. TCRdb re-called the RACE reads with MiXCR, one entry per CDR3 protein. In the table there are approximately 350,000 distinct CDR3 sequences, roughly 6.3% of which are singletons. The time point was: patch test 2, 6 weeks after DPC sensitization. Treatment indicated: therapeutic diphenylcyclopropenone sensitization with weekly scalp DPC. Every patch test was put on after a blood sample was taken.

Sequenced material: whole blood, taken in connection with sensitization to the hapten diphenylcyclopropenone (DPC). V usage is TRBV10-3 and J usage is TRBJ1-1, with D perhaps matching TRBD1 (6 bases). The TCR originated in a woman aged 18 to 35 with alopecia areata. Some clones in this sample may be carry-over from other donors' samples. Here the CDR3 reads CAISEQGSTEAFF. CDR3 DNA sequence: TGTGCCATCAGTGAGCAGGGGAGCACTGAAGCTTTCTTT.